The rows below give T cell receptor beta chains drawn from one sample of a study of PD-L1 blockade in urothelial cancer. Profiled with immunoSEQ multiplex PCR; TCRdb holds only in-frame clones, not every one. The table shows about 52,000 clones, with approximately 77% occurring only once. The sequencing used PBMCs, collected around atezolizumab (anti-PD-L1) treatment. Receptor source: an older man with urothelial cancer. CDR3s include the opening cysteine and the closing phenylalanine or tryptophan. Fields, in order: D gene, clone size, J gene, V gene, CDR3 DNA, CDR3 protein. D genes are given only for firm matches. Clone size is shown for a subset of rows, as once, few, many or a class of expanded clone.

>.|.|TRBJ1-2|TRBV14
TGTGCCAGCAGCCAAGCCTTCCGGGGGAACTACTATGGCTACACCTTC
CASSQAFRGNYYGYTF
>.|.|TRBJ2-5|TRBV5-1
TGCGCCAGCAGCTCGGGGGACGGGCTCAGGGAGACCCAGTACTTC
CASSSGDGLRETQYF
>TRBD2|.|TRBJ2-4|TRBV28
TGTGCCAGCAGTCTCGGACTAGCGGGAGGTGGCATTCAGTACTTC
CASSLGLAGGGIQYF
>.|few|TRBJ1-2|TRBV28
TGTGCCAGCAGTTTAGGGTGGACAGAGGCTTCCTATGGCTACACCTTC
CASSLGWTEASYGYTF
>.|once|TRBJ2-3|TRBV2
TGTGCCAGCGCCCATAGGGGTCACCTCACAGATACGCAGTATTTT
CASAHRGHLTDTQYF
>TRBD2|.|TRBJ2-1|TRBV7-2
TGTGCCAGCAGCATTAGCGGGGCCCACAATGAGCAGTTCTTC
CASSISGAHNEQFF
>.|.|TRBJ2-4|TRBV19
TGTGCCAGTAAAGGGAGCCTGGGAGCCAAAAACATTCAGTACTTC
CASKGSLGAKNIQYF
>TRBD1|.|TRBJ2-6|TRBV28
TGTGCCAGCACCGGGACAGGGGGGTCCAACGTCCTGACTTTC
CASTGTGGSNVLTF
>TRBD2|.|TRBJ2-3|TRBV2
TGTGCCAGCACTCCGCCTCCGGGACTAGCGGGAGAAAGGACCCCGGATACGCAGTATTTT
CASTPPPGLAGERTPDTQYF
>.|.|TRBJ1-2|TRBV6-1
TGTGCCAGCGGGAGGGGCAGACCTAACTATGGCTACACCTTC
CASGRGRPNYGYTF
>.|few|TRBJ2-7|TRBV4-3
TGCGCCAGCAGCCAAGGTTTAGCAGGGGTCTACGAGCAGTACTTC
CASSQGLAGVYEQYF
>TRBD1|.|TRBJ2-1|TRBV9
TGTGCCAGCAGCTTCCGAGGGGACAGCTCCTACAATGAGCAGTTCTTC
CASSFRGDSSYNEQFF
>TRBD2|.|TRBJ2-2|TRBV9
TGTGCCAGCAGCGTAGATATAAGCGGGAGGCCTTCCGGGGAGCTGTTTTTT
CASSVDISGRPSGELFF
>.|.|TRBJ2-2|TRBV25-1
TGTGCCAGCAGTGGCCAGGTTGCCGGGGAGCTGTTTTTT
CASSGQVAGELFF
>TRBD2|few|TRBJ2-3|TRBV7-2
TGTGCCAGCAGCTTCCCTAGCGGGGGGGCTAGCACAGATACGCAGTATTTT
CASSFPSGGASTDTQYF
>TRBD2|.|TRBJ2-5|TRBV9
TGTGCCAGCAGCCGCTCTAGCGGGGGACTATTCCAAGAGACCCAGTACTTC
CASSRSSGGLFQETQYF
>TRBD1|.|TRBJ1-1|TRBV11-3
TGTGCCAGCAGCTCGGGACAGAGGAACACTGAAGCTTTCTTT
CASSSGQRNTEAFF
>TRBD2|few|TRBJ2-2|TRBV11-3
TGTGCCAGCAGCTTCGATAGCGGGGGGAACACCGGGGAGCTGTTTTTT
CASSFDSGGNTGELFF
>.|once|TRBJ1-1|TRBV5-1
TGCGCCAGCAGTTTTGGGGCAGACAACACTGAAGCTTTCTTT
CASSFGADNTEAFF
>TRBD1|.|TRBJ1-2|TRBV5-6
TGTGCCAGCAGCTTTGGCAGGGGGCTTGGCTACACCTTC
CASSFGRGLGYTF
>TRBD2|.|TRBJ2-1|TRBV5-4
TGTGCCAGCAGCTTGGAACTAGCGGGAGGGCCAGGCAATGAGCAGTTCTTC
CASSLELAGGPGNEQFF
>.|once|TRBJ2-7|TRBV28
TGTGCCAGCAGTCTCCATCCGAGCTCCTACGAGCAGTACTTC
CASSLHPSSYEQYF
>.|few|TRBJ1-2|TRBV19
TGTGCCAGTAGTATGATACAGGGTGGCTACACCTTC
CASSMIQGGYTF
>TRBD2|.|TRBJ2-5|TRBV28
TGTGCCAGCAAGCGGGGAATCCAAGAGACCCAGTACTTC
CASKRGIQETQYF